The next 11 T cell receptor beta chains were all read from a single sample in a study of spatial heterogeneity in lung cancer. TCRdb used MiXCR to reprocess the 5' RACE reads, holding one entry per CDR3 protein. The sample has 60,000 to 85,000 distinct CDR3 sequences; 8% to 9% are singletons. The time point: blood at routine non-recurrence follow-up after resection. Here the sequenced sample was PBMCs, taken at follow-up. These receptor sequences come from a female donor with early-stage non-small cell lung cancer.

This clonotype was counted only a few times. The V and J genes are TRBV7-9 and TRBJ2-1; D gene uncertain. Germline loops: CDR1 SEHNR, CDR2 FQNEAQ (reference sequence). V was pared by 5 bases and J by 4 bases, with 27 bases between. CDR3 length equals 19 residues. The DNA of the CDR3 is TGTGCCAGCAGCGCACGACAAGCGAGCGTAACCCAAATATACAATGAGCAGTTCTTC. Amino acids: CASSARQASVTQIYNEQFF.

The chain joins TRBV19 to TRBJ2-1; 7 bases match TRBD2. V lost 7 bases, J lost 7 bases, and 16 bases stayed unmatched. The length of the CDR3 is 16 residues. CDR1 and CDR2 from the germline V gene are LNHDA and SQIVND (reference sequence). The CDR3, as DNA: TGTGCCAGTAAGACTAGCCCGAACCCCGGGAGGAATGAGCAGTTCTTC. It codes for CASKTSPNPGRNEQFF.

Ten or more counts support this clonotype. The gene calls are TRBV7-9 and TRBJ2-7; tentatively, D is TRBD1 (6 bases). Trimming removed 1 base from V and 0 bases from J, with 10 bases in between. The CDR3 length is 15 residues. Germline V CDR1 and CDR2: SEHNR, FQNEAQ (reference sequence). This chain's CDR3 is CASSLGGTRSYEQYF. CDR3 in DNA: TGTGCCAGCAGCTTAGGGGGGACACGCTCCTACGAGCAGTACTTC.

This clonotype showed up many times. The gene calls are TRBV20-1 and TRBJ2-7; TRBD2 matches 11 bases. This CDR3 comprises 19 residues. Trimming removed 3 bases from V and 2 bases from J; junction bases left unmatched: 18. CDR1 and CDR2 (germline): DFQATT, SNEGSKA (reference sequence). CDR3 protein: CSASAPLGLAAPAPYEQYF. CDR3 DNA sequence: TGCAGTGCTAGTGCCCCCCTGGGACTAGCGGCCCCGGCCCCCTACGAGCAGTACTTC.

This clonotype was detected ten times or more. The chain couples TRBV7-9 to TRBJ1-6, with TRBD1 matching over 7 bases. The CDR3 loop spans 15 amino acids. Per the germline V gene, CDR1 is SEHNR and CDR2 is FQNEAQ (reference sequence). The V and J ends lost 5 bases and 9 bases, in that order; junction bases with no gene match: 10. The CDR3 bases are TGTGCCAGCAGCGCTCAGCCAGGGGGAGGTTCACCCCTCCACTTT. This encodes CASSAQPGGGSPLHF.

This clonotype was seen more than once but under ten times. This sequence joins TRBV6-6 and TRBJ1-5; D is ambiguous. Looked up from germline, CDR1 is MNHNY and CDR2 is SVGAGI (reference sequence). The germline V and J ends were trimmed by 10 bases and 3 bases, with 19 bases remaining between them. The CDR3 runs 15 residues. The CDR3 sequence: CATNPSMEINQPQHF. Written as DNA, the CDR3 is TGTGCCACCAACCCGTCTATGGAGATCAATCAGCCCCAGCATTTT.

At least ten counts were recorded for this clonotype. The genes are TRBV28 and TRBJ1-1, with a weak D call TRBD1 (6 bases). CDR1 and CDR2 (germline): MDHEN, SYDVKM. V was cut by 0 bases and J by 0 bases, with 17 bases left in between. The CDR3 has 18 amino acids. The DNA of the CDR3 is TGTGCCAGCAGTTTATGGCTGGGGGCATGGGACATGAACACTGAAGCTTTCTTT. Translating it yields CASSLWLGAWDMNTEAFF.

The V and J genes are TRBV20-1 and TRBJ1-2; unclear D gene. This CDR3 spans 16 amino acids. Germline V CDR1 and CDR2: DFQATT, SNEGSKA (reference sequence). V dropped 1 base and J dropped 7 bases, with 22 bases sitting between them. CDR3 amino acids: CSARASGLSHLSGYTF. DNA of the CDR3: TGCAGTGCTAGAGCCTCCGGTCTCTCCCATCTCTCTGGCTACACCTTC.

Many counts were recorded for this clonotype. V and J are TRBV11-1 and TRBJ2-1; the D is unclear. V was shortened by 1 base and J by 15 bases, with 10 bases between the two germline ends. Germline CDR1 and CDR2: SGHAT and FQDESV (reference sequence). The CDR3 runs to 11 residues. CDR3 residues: CASSLGQWRFF. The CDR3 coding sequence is TGTGCCAGCAGCTTAGGGCAGTGGCGGTTCTTC.

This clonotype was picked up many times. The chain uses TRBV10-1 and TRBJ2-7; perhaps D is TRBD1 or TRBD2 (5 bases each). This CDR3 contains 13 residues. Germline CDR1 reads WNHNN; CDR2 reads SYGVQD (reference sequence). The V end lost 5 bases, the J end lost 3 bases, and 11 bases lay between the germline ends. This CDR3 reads CASSKQEDYEQYF. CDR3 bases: TGCGCCAGCAGTAAACAGGAGGACTACGAGCAGTACTTC.

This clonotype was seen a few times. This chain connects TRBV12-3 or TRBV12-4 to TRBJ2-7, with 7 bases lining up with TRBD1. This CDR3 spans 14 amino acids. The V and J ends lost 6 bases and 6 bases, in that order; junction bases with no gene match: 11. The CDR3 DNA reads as TGTGCCAGCAGGCGTTCAGGGGGTTTGGGCGAGCAGTACTTC. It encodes CASRRSGGLGEQYF.